Presented here are 5 T cell receptor beta chains from one specimen sequenced in a study of Graves' ophthalmopathy and Graves' hyperthyroidism. RNA transcripts yielded amplified TCR beta CDR3 regions. HTBI primers served in a first-round RT-PCR, which a second-round multiplex PCR followed. Using its own MiXCR run on the multiplex PCR reads, TCRdb lists one record per CDR3 protein. The sample has 740,000 or so distinct CDR3 sequences, roughly two fifths seen once; the top ten hold about 40%. Sequencing used peripheral blood. The receptors were sampled from an adult man with Graves' ophthalmopathy.

About this clonotype: A much bigger clone sits one base away, suggesting this may be a read error. The rearrangement links TRBV15 to TRBJ1-1, with no clear D. The germline V gene encodes CDR1 LNHNV and CDR2 YYDKDF (reference sequence). Deletions cut 1 base from V and 1 base from J, with 7 bases between. This CDR3 has 14 residues. The CDR3: CATSRGEANTEAFF. The CDR3 DNA is TGTGCCACCAGCAGAGGTGAGGCGAACACTGAAGCTTTCTTT.

The genes are TRBV5-1 and TRBJ2-5, with D possibly TRBD1 on 6 matching bases. Trimming stripped 0 bases from V and 5 bases from J, with 17 bases between. Germline V gene data show CDR1 as SGHRS and CDR2 as YFSETQ. The CDR3 loop spans 16 amino acids. CDR3 residues: CASSLEGVEGMETQYF. The DNA of the CDR3 is TGCGCCAGCAGCTTGGAGGGGGTCGAGGGCATGGAGACCCAGTACTTC. Full variable domain (outside the CDR3, taken from reference TRBV5-1 and TRBJ2-5): KAGVTQTPRYLIKTRGQQVTLSCSPISGHRSVSWYQQTPGQGLQFLFEYFSETQRNKGNFPGRFSGRQFSNSRSEMNVSTLELGDSALYLCASSLEGVEGMETQYFGPGTRLLVL.

The gene calls are TRBV11-1 and TRBJ2-7; TRBD1 matches at 8 bases. The CDR3 has 12 residues. Germline values: CDR1 SGHAT, CDR2 FQDESV (reference sequence). V lost 11 bases, J lost 1 base, and 4 bases stayed unmatched. CDR3 sequence: CAWNRGSYEQYF. DNA for the CDR3: TGTGCCTGGAACAGGGGGTCCTACGAGCAGTACTTC.

This sequence joins TRBV20-1 and TRBJ1-5; TRBD1 might be the D (6 bases). The ends were cut back, 0 bases at V and 7 bases at J, with 16 bases in the middle. The CDR3 spans 15 residues. Germline values: CDR1 DFQATT, CDR2 SNEGSKA (reference sequence). CDR3 DNA sequence: TGCAGTGCTAGAGATCGGTCGGGGGGCTACCAGCCCCAGCATTTT. As protein: CSARDRSGGYQPQHF.

This clonotype was detected many times. This sequence joins TRBV7-8 and TRBJ1-2, with D possibly TRBD1 on 6 matching bases. Germline assignment: CDR1 SGHVS and CDR2 FQNEAQ. This CDR3 contains 14 residues. Trimming removed 1 base at V and 5 bases at J, with 11 bases between. CDR3 residues: CASSLVQGQYGYTF. The CDR3 DNA follows: TGTGCCAGCAGCTTAGTGCAGGGGCAATATGGCTACACCTTC.